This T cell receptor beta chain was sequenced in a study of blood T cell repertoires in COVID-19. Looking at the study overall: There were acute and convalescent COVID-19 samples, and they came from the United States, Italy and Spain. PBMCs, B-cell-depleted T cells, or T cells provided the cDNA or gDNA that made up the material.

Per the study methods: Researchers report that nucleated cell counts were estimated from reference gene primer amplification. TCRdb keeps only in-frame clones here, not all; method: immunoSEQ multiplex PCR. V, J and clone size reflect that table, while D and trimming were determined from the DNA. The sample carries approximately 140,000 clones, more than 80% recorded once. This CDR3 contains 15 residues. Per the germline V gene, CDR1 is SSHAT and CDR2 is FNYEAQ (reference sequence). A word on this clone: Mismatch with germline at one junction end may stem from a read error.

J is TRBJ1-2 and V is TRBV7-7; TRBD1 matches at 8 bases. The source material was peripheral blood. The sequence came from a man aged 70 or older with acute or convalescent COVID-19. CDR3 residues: CASSLAGQGARGYTF. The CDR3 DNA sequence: TGTGCTAGCAGCTTAGCGGGGCAGGGGGCGCGGGGCTACACCTTC.